The T cell receptor (beta chain) under discussion was sequenced for a study of blood T cells in healthy people across ages. J lost 6 bases, V lost 7 bases, and 15 bases had no gene match. There are 16 residues in the CDR3. Looked up from germline, CDR1 is SNHLY and CDR2 is FYNNEI. The study's findings and limits: As naive T cell percentage varied, TCR beta diversity correlated strongly with it. Estimates drawn from one million T cells were deemed to understate diversity. PBMC samples, being unsorted, prevented any conclusive comparison of naive and antigen-experienced cells.

It was with a sample-barcoded 5' primer and a J-beta primer mix that a second PCR of roughly 7 to 12 cycles was run. Each cDNA molecule, via a template-switch adaptor with 12 random nucleotides, was tagged. TCRdb recomputed calls from the 5' RACE reads with MiXCR, one row per CDR3 protein. The sample gives 1.4 million or so distinct CDR3 sequences, less than 45% of which show up once; under 5% is in the top ten. In the case of this clonotype: Antigen specificity is unknown.

The sample taken for sequencing was blood. The chain recombines TRBV2 with TRBJ2-3; 8 positions match TRBD2. The source of this sequence is a woman aged 18-29 years in good health. This CDR3 is CASTEGTRRFGDTQYF. CDR3 DNA sequence: TGTGCCAGCACTGAGGGGACTAGACGCTTTGGGGATACGCAGTATTTT. The full variable domain, in which reference TRBV2 and TRBJ2-3 provide the parts outside the CDR3, is EPEVTQTPSHQVTQMGQEVILRCVPISNHLYFYWYRQILGQKVEFLVSFYNNEISEKSEIFDDQFSVERPDGSNFTLKIRSTKLEDSAMYFCASTEGTRRFGDTQYFGPGTRLTVL.